This TCR beta chain was found in a study of blood T cell repertoires in COVID-19. The wider study: The cDNA or gDNA used as material had been derived from T cells, B-cell-depleted T cells, or PBMCs.

In the authors' workflow: Estimation of nucleated cell counts relied on the amplification of reference gene primers. Libraries were prepared by immunoSEQ multiplex PCR; TCRdb keeps only in-frame clonotypes and omits some of them. D and trimming were read from the DNA, whereas the V and J calls and clone size are those reported in that table. The table lists about 240,000 clones, about 80% of them singletons, with around 3.2% in the top ten. CDR3 length: 13 residues. CDR1 SGHRS and CDR2 YFSETQ come from the germline V gene. V was pared by 7 bases and J by 1 base, with 3 bases of the junction left unmatched.

The V gene is TRBV5-1, the J gene TRBJ2-5, with 8 positions matching TRBD1. Input material: peripheral blood. This clonotype originated in a woman of 80 years or more with acute or convalescent COVID-19. CDR3 region: CASSTGAQETQYF. The CDR3, as DNA: TGCGCCAGCTCGACAGGGGCCCAAGAGACCCAGTACTTC.